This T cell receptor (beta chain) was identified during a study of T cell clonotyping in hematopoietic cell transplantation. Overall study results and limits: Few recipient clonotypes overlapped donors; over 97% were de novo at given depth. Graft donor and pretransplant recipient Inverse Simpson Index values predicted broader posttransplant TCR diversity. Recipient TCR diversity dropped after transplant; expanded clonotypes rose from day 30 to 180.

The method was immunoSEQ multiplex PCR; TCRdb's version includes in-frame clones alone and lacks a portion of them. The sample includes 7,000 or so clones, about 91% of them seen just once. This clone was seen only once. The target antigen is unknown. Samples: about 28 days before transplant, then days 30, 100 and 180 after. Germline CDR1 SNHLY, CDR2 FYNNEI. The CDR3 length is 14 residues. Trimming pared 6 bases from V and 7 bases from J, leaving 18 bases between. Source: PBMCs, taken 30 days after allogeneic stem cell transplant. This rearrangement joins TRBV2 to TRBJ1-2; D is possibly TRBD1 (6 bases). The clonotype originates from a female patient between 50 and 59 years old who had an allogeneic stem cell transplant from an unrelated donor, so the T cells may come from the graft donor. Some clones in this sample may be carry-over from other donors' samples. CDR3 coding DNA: TGTGCCAGCAGCTTTGAGACAGGCCGGGGTGGCTACACCTTC. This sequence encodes CASSFETGRGGYTF.